The present T cell receptor (beta chain) was sequenced within a study of T cells in Graves' hyperthyroidism and ophthalmopathy. Hyperthyroidism, newly diagnosed and lasting under 2 months, affected patients aged 18 to 65. Clinical symptoms, serum thyroxine and TRAb, thyroid ultrasound and orbital computed tomography were used for the diagnoses. With respect to this clonotype: Antigen specificity is unknown.

RNA transcripts served as the template for amplifying TCR beta CDR3 regions. Researchers ran a first-round RT-PCR on the TCR CDR3 using the HTBI primer set. MiXCR was run by TCRdb on the multiplex PCR reads, yielding one entry per CDR3 protein. The data contain hundreds of thousands of distinct CDR3 sequences, around 13% of them singletons. Study findings and constraints: A model built on 13 V-J features separated ophthalmopathy from stable hyperthyroidism.

CDR3 size: 16 residues. Trimming removed 0 bases from V and 4 bases from J; junction bases left unmatched: 8. Per the germline V gene, CDR1 is MNHEY and CDR2 is SVGAGI. V gene TRBV6-5 combines with J gene TRBJ2-7; 8 nucleotides agree with TRBD1. The sequence came from a woman between 18 and 29 years old with Graves' hyperthyroidism. Source material: blood. In DNA form, the CDR3 reads TGTGCCAGCAGTTACTCCGGGACAGGAGGACTATACGAGCAGTACTTC. Translating it yields CASSYSGTGGLYEQYF.